Listed below are T cell receptor beta chains from one sample, sequenced in a study of lymphopenia after photon versus proton radiotherapy. Sequencing used immunoSEQ multiplex PCR; TCRdb keeps in-frame clones, though not all of them. The sample shows some 42,000 clones, about four fifths of them seen only once. Material: peripheral blood, obtained from a patient treated with proton-based radiotherapy. These receptors came from a woman in her 70s with pancreatic cancer. Both conserved end residues are part of each CDR3. The order of the fields is clone size, J gene, D gene, V gene, CDR3 DNA, CDR3 protein. The D gene is left open where the match is weak. Clone size is shown for a subset of rows, as once, few, many or a class of expanded clone.

NA | TRBJ2-2 | NA | TRBV28 | TGTGCCAGCAGTTTGGGTATGCTGAACACCGGGGAGCTGTTTTTT | CASSLGMLNTGELFF
NA | TRBJ2-7 | NA | TRBV6-1 | TGTGCCAGCAGCGAATGGCGGGACATACGGGAGCAGTACTTC | CASSEWRDIREQYF
NA | TRBJ2-7 | NA | TRBV5-4 | TGTGCCAGCAGCTTGGAAGGGCCCTCCTACGAGCAGTACTTC | CASSLEGPSYEQYF
NA | TRBJ1-5 | NA | TRBV19 | TGTGCCAGTAGCAGAGGACAGAGCAGCAATCAGCCCCAGCATTTT | CASSRGQSSNQPQHF
NA | TRBJ1-5 | TRBD1 | TRBV6-1 | TGTGCCAGCAGTGAAGAGGCAGGGGGGAATCAGCCCCAGCATTTT | CASSEEAGGNQPQHF
NA | TRBJ2-7 | NA | TRBV6-5 | TGTGCCAGCAGTTACTCGTTAGAGCAGTACTTC | CASSYSLEQYF
once | TRBJ2-2 | TRBD2 | TRBV10-3 | TGTGCCATCAGTGGAACTAGCGGGTACACCGGGGAGCTGTTTTTT | CAISGTSGYTGELFF
NA | TRBJ1-5 | NA | TRBV30 | TGTGCCGGGGGAATTGCAGGAAATCAGCCCCAGCATTTT | CAGGIAGNQPQHF
NA | TRBJ2-1 | TRBD2 | TRBV6-1 | TGTGCCAGCAGTGCCCGTAGCGGGAGTGGGTACATGGGGCAGTTCTTC | CASSARSGSGYMGQFF
NA | TRBJ2-7 | TRBD1 | TRBV2 | TGTGCCAGCAGTGCGGCGTCGAGGGGGCTAGCATCCTACGAGCAGTACTTC | CASSAASRGLASYEQYF
NA | TRBJ2-6 | TRBD1 | TRBV5-1 | TGCGCCAGCAGTTCGAATTACCAGGGGGTCAGCTCTGGGGCCAACGTCCTGACTTTC | CASSSNYQGVSSGANVLTF
NA | TRBJ2-1 | TRBD1 | TRBV19 | TGTGCCAGTACCCTTCTTAAAGGACAGGGTTACAATGAGCAGTTCTTC | CASTLLKGQGYNEQFF
NA | TRBJ1-3 | NA | TRBV9 | TGTGCCAGCAGCGTAGTACCTGAATTGGTATCTGGAAACACCATATATTTT | CASSVVPELVSGNTIYF
once | TRBJ1-5 | NA | TRBV28 | TGTGCCAGCAGTTCCACAGGGAACCCGAATCAGCCCCAGCATTTT | CASSSTGNPNQPQHF
NA | TRBJ1-1 | NA | TRBV2 | TGTGCCAGCAGTTCGACAGGACTGAACACTGAAGCTTTCTTT | CASSSTGLNTEAFF
NA | TRBJ2-7 | NA | TRBV28 | TGTGCCAGCAGTTCCCAGGCAGGGCCACCGTACGAGCAGTACTTC | CASSSQAGPPYEQYF
NA | TRBJ2-7 | NA | TRBV6-5 | TGTGCCAGCAGCACCAGCCTCGAGCCCCACGAGCAGTACTTC | CASSTSLEPHEQYF
NA | TRBJ2-2 | TRBD2 | TRBV11-2 | TGTGCCAGCAGCCCCGGAAGCGGGAGAACCGGGGAGCTGTTTTTT | CASSPGSGRTGELFF
once | TRBJ2-7 | TRBD1 | TRBV28 | TGTGCCAGCAGTTCGGGACAGCATTCCTCCTACGAGCAGTACTTC | CASSSGQHSSYEQYF
NA | TRBJ2-7 | NA | TRBV6-6 | TGTGCCACAACCCTCCTAAGAGGGGACGAGCAGTACTTC | CATTLLRGDEQYF
medium-sized | TRBJ2-1 | TRBD2 | TRBV7-2 | TGTGCCAGCAGCTTAACCCTACTAGCGGAAACTTACAATGAGCAGTTCTTC | CASSLTLLAETYNEQFF
NA | TRBJ2-3 | TRBD2 | TRBV5-1 | TGCGCCAGCAGCTTGGGACTAGCGGGAAGCACAGATACGCAGTATTTT | CASSLGLAGSTDTQYF
medium-sized | TRBJ2-6 | TRBD2 | TRBV15 | TGTGCCACCAGCAGAGATCGGGCGGGAGGGATTCTGTCTGGGGCCAACGTCCTGACTTTC | CATSRDRAGGILSGANVLTF
NA | TRBJ2-3 | TRBD2 | TRBV29-1 | TGCAGCGTGAGGACTAGCGGTACAGATACGCAGTATTTT | CSVRTSGTDTQYF
NA | TRBJ2-1 | TRBD2 | TRBV15 | TGTGCCACCAGACTTGGACTAGCGGGAGCGGGTGAGCAGTTCTTC | CATRLGLAGAGEQFF
NA | TRBJ1-1 | NA | TRBV4-2 | TGTGCCAGCAGCCAAAGGGAAAACACTGAAGCTTTCTTT | CASSQRENTEAFF
NA | TRBJ2-1 | NA | TRBV7-9 | TGTGCCAGCAGCGGTAAGCCCGGGGCGGGCTCCTACAATGAGCAGTTCTTC | CASSGKPGAGSYNEQFF
NA | TRBJ1-1 | NA | TRBV6-5 | TGTGCCAGCAGCAACCGGGCAGCGAACACTGAAGCTTTCTTT | CASSNRAANTEAFF
NA | TRBJ2-1 | NA | TRBV7-2 | TGTGCCAGCAGCACCTACCAAGACAATGAGCAGTTCTTC | CASSTYQDNEQFF
NA | TRBJ1-6 | NA | TRBV11-3 | TGTGCCAGCAGCTCAGGGTTGAATTCACCCCTCCACTTT | CASSSGLNSPLHF
NA | TRBJ1-2 | TRBD1 | TRBV19 | TGTGCCAGTAGTATAGGGACAGGGCACTATGGCTACACCTTC | CASSIGTGHYGYTF
NA | TRBJ2-1 | NA | TRBV7-2 | TGTGCCAGCAGCTTGACAGACCGAGGGGGTGAGCAGTTCTTC | CASSLTDRGGEQFF
NA | TRBJ2-3 | TRBD2 | TRBV7-9 | TGTGCCAGCAGCGTAACTAGCGCGCCAGATACGCAGTATTTT | CASSVTSAPDTQYF
NA | TRBJ2-1 | NA | TRBV25-1 | TGTGCCAGCACCCTGGACAGAGAGCAGTTCTTC | CASTLDREQFF
NA | TRBJ2-5 | NA | TRBV29-1 | TGCAGCGTTCGACAGGCTCAAGAGACCCAGTACTTC | CSVRQAQETQYF
NA | TRBJ2-2 | NA | TRBV19 | TGTGCCAGTAGTATCGGGACCGGAGCGGAAACCGGGGAGCTGTTTTTT | CASSIGTGAETGELFF
NA | TRBJ1-3 | TRBD1 | TRBV7-2 | TGTGCCAGCAGCCCCGGGACAGTATACTCTGGAAACACCATATATTTT | CASSPGTVYSGNTIYF
NA | TRBJ2-5 | NA | TRBV7-2 | TGTGCCAGCAGCTTAGTAGGGAGGAACTCACAAGAGACCCAGTACTTC | CASSLVGRNSQETQYF
NA | TRBJ1-5 | NA | TRBV27 | TGTGCCAGCAGTTTTGGGGGGCGCGGGAATCAGCCCCAGCATTTT | CASSFGGRGNQPQHF
NA | TRBJ1-3 | NA | TRBV18 | TGTGCCAGTTCCGACACCCGAACCCGGGGAGGAAACACCATATATTTT | CASSDTRTRGGNTIYF
NA | TRBJ1-5 | NA | TRBV7-9 | TGTGCCAGCAGCTCCGGCCGGGAGGGGTTTCAGCCCCAGCATTTT | CASSSGREGFQPQHF
NA | TRBJ1-5 | NA | TRBV19 | TGTGCCAGTAAAGGGGACCAAAGGTATCAGCCCCAGCATTTT | CASKGDQRYQPQHF
few | TRBJ2-3 | TRBD2 | TRBV28 | TGTGCCAGCAGCCGGGGTGGGGCGGGAGTGGGGAGCACAGATACGCAGTATTTT | CASSRGGAGVGSTDTQYF
NA | TRBJ2-2 | TRBD1 | TRBV6-4 | TGTGCCAGCAGTGAACAAACCGGGACAGGGAACACCGGGGAGCTGTTTTTT | CASSEQTGTGNTGELFF
NA | TRBJ2-1 | TRBD2 | TRBV28 | TGTGCCAGCAGTCGGGGGACTAGCGGCTACAATGAGCAGTTCTTC | CASSRGTSGYNEQFF
NA | TRBJ2-1 | NA | TRBV29-1 | TGCAGCTTATGCGTGGGGACGCACAATGAGCAGTTCTTC | CSLCVGTHNEQFF
NA | TRBJ1-1 | NA | TRBV5-6 | TGTGCCAGCAGCTTGTCGGGGGCGGGGTACACTGAAGCTTTCTTT | CASSLSGAGYTEAFF
NA | TRBJ2-7 | TRBD1 | TRBV2 | TGTGCCAGCAGATCAGGGGGAAGCTCCTACGAGCAGTACTTC | CASRSGGSSYEQYF
NA | TRBJ2-3 | TRBD1 | TRBV5-1 | TGCGCCAGCAGCTTGGGGGACAGGGAAACAGATACGCAGTATTTT | CASSLGDRETDTQYF
NA | TRBJ2-7 | TRBD1 | TRBV7-9 | TGTGCCAGCGGAGCCCGGGACAGGGGGCTTTTCTACGAGCAGTACTTC | CASGARDRGLFYEQYF
NA | TRBJ2-7 | NA | TRBV5-6 | TGTGCCAGCAGCTTAGCAGGGTCCTCAGGAGAGCAGTACTTC | CASSLAGSSGEQYF